Shown below are 11 T cell receptor beta chains from a single sample sequenced in a study of Ad26.COV2.S vaccination and SARS-CoV-2 variants. The sample's treatment: some 19 received Ad26.COV2.S at low or high dose, single or two shots; roughly five received placebo; per-sample allocation not given. Specimen acquisition occurred on day 63 following the initial vaccine or placebo injection. Profiling relied on immunoSEQ multiplex PCR, and the TCRdb table lists in-frame clones only, not all of them. Here the sample spans some 250,000 clones, over 75% being singletons. Specimen: peripheral blood, collected in a trial of Ad26.COV2.S vaccine versus placebo. The receptors were sampled from a person aged 18 to 59 who received the Ad26.COV2.S COVID-19 vaccine or a placebo.

The chain is built from TRBV6-2 or TRBV6-3 and TRBJ1-6, with D possibly being TRBD1 (5 bases). The CDR3 is 14 amino acids. Trimming took off 5 bases at V and 7 bases at J, with 12 bases between the two ends. From germline, CDR1 is MNHEY and CDR2 SVGEGT. The CDR3 DNA reads as TGTGCCAGCAGTCCCCCAGGGAGCAATTCACCCCTCCACTTT. This gives the protein CASSPPGSNSPLHF.

The chain has TRBV7-9 and TRBJ1-1; 7 nucleotides align to TRBD1. Per the germline V gene, CDR1 is SEHNR and CDR2 is FQNEAQ (reference sequence). The CDR3 contains 14 residues. Trimming removed 5 bases from V and 10 bases from J; junction bases left unmatched: 13. CDR3 DNA sequence: TGTGCCAGCAGCCCCGAGGGGGCGCGGTATGGAGCTTTCTTT. Its protein product is CASSPEGARYGAFF.

The gene calls are TRBV2 and TRBJ2-7; D might be TRBD1 (6 bases). The V gene's germline CDR1 is SNHLY and CDR2 FYNNEI. CDR3 length: 14 amino acids. Trimming stripped 4 bases from V and 2 bases from J, with 12 bases between. The CDR3 region is CASSADRPPYEQYF. DNA of the CDR3: TGTGCCAGCAGTGCCGACAGGCCCCCCTACGAGCAGTACTTC.

The chain joins TRBV6-4 to TRBJ2-2, with TRBD2 matching over 8 bases. V shed 2 bases, J shed 6 bases, and the junction held 8 bases outside the gene matches. Germline loops: CDR1 MRHNA, CDR2 SNTAGT. The CDR3 extends over 16 amino acids. Here the CDR3 DNA reads TGTGCCAGCAGTGACAAGGCGGGAGGTAGTTCCGGGGAGCTGTTTTTT. Its protein is CASSDKAGGSSGELFF.

The chain couples TRBV6-2 or TRBV6-3 to TRBJ2-7, with a tentative D call TRBD1 (5 bases). Germline V gene data show CDR1 as MNHEY and CDR2 as SVGEGT. This CDR3 is 16 amino acids long. The V end lost 0 bases, the J end lost 2 bases, and 14 bases lay between the germline ends. The CDR3 protein is CASSYSTRAKAYEQYF. CDR3 coding DNA: TGTGCCAGCAGTTACTCGACCAGGGCCAAAGCCTACGAGCAGTACTTC.

The V gene is TRBV11-2, the J gene TRBJ2-4, with D uncertain. The CDR3 covers 15 residues. Germline V gene lookup returns CDR1 SGHAT and CDR2 FQNNGV. V lost 0 bases and J 0 bases, leaving 6 bases between the germline ends. This chain's CDR3 is CASSLEGIAKNIQYF. The CDR3 DNA sequence: TGTGCCAGCAGCTTAGAGGGGATAGCCAAAAACATTCAGTACTTC.

This clone was seen once. This sequence joins TRBV27 and TRBJ1-1; 7 bases are shared with TRBD1. CDR3 size: 17 residues. The germline CDR1 and CDR2 sequences are MNHEY and SMNVEV (reference sequence). V lost 7 bases, J lost 3 bases, and 17 bases stayed unmatched. Here the CDR3 DNA reads TGTGCCAGCACCCAATCAGGGCAGGGGGTAAGGGACACTGAAGCTTTCTTT. Protein product: CASTQSGQGVRDTEAFF.

The chain employs TRBV5-1 and TRBJ1-3; the D gene is possibly TRBD1 (6 bases). Trimming left V 0 bases short and J 4 bases short, with 8 bases between. The germline gives CDR1 SGHRS, CDR2 YFSETQ. CDR3 length: 14 amino acids. The CDR3 protein is CASSLDRAGNTIYF. The DNA of the CDR3 is TGCGCCAGCAGCTTGGACAGGGCAGGAAACACCATATATTTT.

The J gene is TRBJ1-4, the V gene TRBV29-1, with no clear D. The CDR3 is 15 amino acids. Germline V gives CDR1 SQVTM, CDR2 ANQGSEA. V dropped 4 bases and J dropped 0 bases, with 12 bases sitting between them. CDR3 nucleotide sequence: TGCAGCGTTGCCAGGACCGGGTCAACTAATGAAAAACTGTTTTTT. Translated, it gives CSVARTGSTNEKLFF.

The V gene is TRBV4-3, the J gene TRBJ2-7; 10 nucleotides agree with TRBD1. CDR1 is LGHNA and CDR2 is YSLEER in the germline V gene. J gave up 3 bases and V 0 bases, and 5 bases lay outside the gene matches. The length of the CDR3 is 16 residues. Here the CDR3 reads CASSQERDRGGYEQYF. The CDR3 DNA is TGCGCCAGCAGCCAAGAGCGGGACAGGGGAGGCTACGAGCAGTACTTC.

The chain combines TRBV27 with TRBJ1-5; D is unresolved. The length of the CDR3 is 15 residues. CDR1 is MNHEY and CDR2 is SMNVEV in the germline V gene (reference sequence). Trimming took 6 bases from V and 1 from J, leaving 13 bases between them. This CDR3 is CASREIGGSNQPQHF. As DNA, the CDR3 is TGTGCCAGCAGGGAGATCGGTGGAAGCAATCAGCCCCAGCATTTT.